This T cell receptor beta chain originates from a study of Graves' ophthalmopathy and Graves' hyperthyroidism. Study-level results: As the model predicted ophthalmopathy progression, it achieved a sensitivity of 70% to 71% and a specificity of around 73%.

The authors isolated PBMCs from around 10 ml of fresh peripheral blood. From RNA, the CDR3 regions of TCR beta chains were amplified and sequenced. An opening RT-PCR round employed HTBI primers and preceded a second-round multiplex PCR. TCRdb reanalysed the multiplex PCR reads using MiXCR and keeps one entry per CDR3 protein. The sample lists about 210,000 distinct CDR3 sequences, approximately 29% seen once, with 9.1% in the top ten. Germline values: CDR1 SGHNT, CDR2 YENEEA. The V end lost 4 bases, the J end lost 0 bases, and 10 bases lay between the germline ends. This CDR3 is 14 amino acids long. This clonotype was seen repeatedly, ten times or more. Its target is unknown.

The clonotype was recovered from a man over 45 with Graves' ophthalmopathy. Sequencing input: peripheral blood. The gene calls are TRBV11-3 and TRBJ2-7; D is uncertain. This CDR3 reads CASSSSLSSYEQYF. CDR3 sequence (DNA): TGTGCCAGCAGCTCATCTCTGAGCTCCTACGAGCAGTACTTC.